This TCR beta chain was observed in a study of T cells expressing NK-cell markers. This CDR3 comprises 16 residues. From the 5' RACE reads, TCRdb lists one entry per CDR3 protein and no DNA. The sample holds 350,000 to 450,000 distinct CDR3 sequences. The TCR comes from a man aged 18-70 years in good health. This chain uses TRBV12-3 or TRBV12-4 with TRBJ2-4; absent DNA, TCRdb's TRBD2 call cannot be checked. Sequencing was performed on blood T cells: a sorted CD56 or NKG2C T cell subset, CD4+ or CD8+ T cells, or bulk PBMC T cells (not recorded which). The CDR3 protein is CASSSIAGLAKNIQYF.